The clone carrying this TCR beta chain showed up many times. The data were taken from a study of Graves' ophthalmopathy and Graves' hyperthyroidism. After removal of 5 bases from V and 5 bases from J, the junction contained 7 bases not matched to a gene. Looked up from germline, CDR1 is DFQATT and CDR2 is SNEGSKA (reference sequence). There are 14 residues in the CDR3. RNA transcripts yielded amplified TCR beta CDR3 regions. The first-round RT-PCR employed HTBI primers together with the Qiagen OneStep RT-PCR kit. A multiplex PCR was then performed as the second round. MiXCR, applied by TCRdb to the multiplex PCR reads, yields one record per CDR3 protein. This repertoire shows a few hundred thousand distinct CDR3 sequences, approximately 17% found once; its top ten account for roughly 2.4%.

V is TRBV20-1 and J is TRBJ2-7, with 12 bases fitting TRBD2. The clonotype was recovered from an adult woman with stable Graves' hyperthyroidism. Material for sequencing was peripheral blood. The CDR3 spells CSAGGTSGSHEQYF. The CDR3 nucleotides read TGCAGTGCTGGGGGGACTAGCGGGTCCCACGAGCAGTACTTC.